The rows below give T cell receptor beta chains drawn from one sample of a study of technical replicates of blood from several donors. The data were produced by immunoSEQ multiplex PCR, yet TCRdb's version contains in-frame clones alone and is incomplete. The profile shows about 15,000 clones, approximately 81% of them singletons. What was sequenced was PBMCs. All receptors come from a human donor in good health. CDR3s leave out the opening cysteine and the closing phenylalanine or tryptophan. Fields, in order: V gene, CDR3 protein.

>TRBV7-2
ASSLDVPGQGQPQH
>TRBV2
ASRMGLAAGNEQF
>TRBV6-4
ASSDSSGTYNEQF
>TRBV19
ASSPAGQGQSYEQY
>TRBV29-1
SARPASSYEQY
>TRBV5-6
ASSLAIAGSLHTIY
>TRBV6-1
ASSEQATGGALETQY
>TRBV7-9
ASSPRLAGDGNEQF
>TRBV19
ASSTPGTSSYNEQF
>TRBV6-6
ASSGQGAQYT
>TRBV5-6
ASARGTPYNEQF
>TRBV7-2
ASQQGLLSSYNEQF
>TRBV7-2
ASSFVGREEADTQY
>TRBV10-2
ASSEQGFHEQY
>TRBV2
ASRREGFGKNIQY
>TRBV6-1
ASSRTGKNTEAF
>TRBV19
ASSTGLYFHNEQF
>TRBV28
ASSQNRGLEYEQY
>TRBV28
ASSQFQGISYEQY
>TRBV7-9
ASSEGTGGYEQY
>TRBV6-6
ASRGEDYEQY
>TRBV10-1
ASSPGSGGLQDTQY
>TRBV11-2
ASSSGQREKLF
>TRBV5-1
ASSVRQGNAEAF
>TRBV18
ASSPEREVNEQF
>TRBV19
ASCSSPDTQY
>TRBV30
AWSQGQGNYGYT
>TRBV7-2
ASSPHSDYQWF
>TRBV7-6
ASSPNFYEQY
>TRBV25-1
ASSAALDYLNTGELF
>TRBV5-1
ASSLAAQGAGNTIY
>TRBV11-2
ASSLEQLSSYEQY
>TRBV25-1
ASSDPSGRSYEQY
>TRBV6-1
ASNDLQGEVGEQF
>TRBV5-1
ASSILAGGPEQF
>TRBV18
ASSPSEATEAF
>TRBV11-3
ASSPGQGNTQY
>TRBV4-2
ASNQGLGTDTQY
>TRBV15
ATSRDKQALSGANVLT
>TRBV11-1
ASSFRQDTEAF
>TRBV10-2
ASRTTSGSSEQY
>TRBV6-6
ASSYPVDNEQF
>TRBV28
ASTGQTNYEQY
>TRBV6-4
ASSDTAGVSYNEQF
>TRBV7-7
ASSPLAGTSIDEQF
>TRBV28
ASSFLPGQEQNTEAF
>TRBV10-1
ASSGQMNTGELF
>TRBV27
ASSLSTGGWNTQY
>TRBV9
ASSEIAGEVPGELF
>TRBV7-2
ASSHGTASLAKNIQY
>TRBV28
AAGRWGDTEAF
>TRBV25-1
ASRTGAGAYNEQF
>TRBV10-2
ASSPLAGVETQY
>TRBV25-1
AGTNSPLH